Presented here are 2 T cell receptor beta chains from one specimen sequenced in a study of blood T cells in healthy people across ages. With a J-beta primer mix and a sample-barcoded 5' primer, a second PCR ran about 6 to 11 cycles. One entry per CDR3 protein results from TCRdb running MiXCR on the 5' RACE reads. The sample holds about 1.4 million distinct CDR3 sequences, 59% seen once. The sequenced sample was blood. These receptor sequences come from a man aged 18 to 35 in good health.

This clonotype occurred a few times. The CDR3 DNA sequence: TGTGCCAGCAGTTTCCTGGGGTTAGCGGAGCTCACAGATACGCAGTATTTT. This sequence encodes CASSFLGLAELTDTQYF. The chain recombines TRBV27 with TRBJ2-3; D perhaps matches TRBD2 (6 bases). The V end was cut by 3 bases, the J end by 2 bases, with 18 bases between. CDR1 MNHEY and CDR2 SMNVEV come from the germline V gene (reference sequence). The CDR3 covers 17 residues.

The chain uses TRBV6-6 and TRBJ2-7; 10 nucleotides line up with TRBD1. The J call is doubtful: the DNA matches TRBJ2-5 better. The CDR3 runs 14 residues. Germline-derived CDR1 and CDR2 are MNHNY and SVGAGI (reference sequence). The CDR3 spells CASISGQGQETQYF. The CDR3 coding sequence is TGTGCCAGCATCTCGGGACAGGGGCAGGAGACCCAGTACTTC.